This T cell receptor (beta chain) comes out of a study of Tregs in tolerant kidney transplant recipients (dated by TCRdb to 2018 to 2020). For the study in its entirety: Transplants used related donors with nonmyeloablative bone marrow transplantation; mixed chimerism was transient in the human trials. The study applied TCRbeta sequencing to find donor-specific regulatory T cells before combined kidney and bone marrow transplantation and then followed those same cells after transplant.

For TCRbeta CDR3 sequencing, genomic DNA from the sorted cells was extracted using the QIAGEN DNeasy Blood and Tissue Kit. High-throughput TCRbeta CDR3 sequencing, which included PCR amplification with bias correction and internal controls, was done commercially through immunoSEQ. The paper's data handling went like this. A unique productive TCRbeta sequence was defined by the CDR3 nucleotide sequence when primers matched, and otherwise by the CDR3 amino acid sequence together with the Vbeta and Jbeta genes. To correct sorting error, sequences shared between sorted populations at a frequency ratio of 2:1 or less were removed; the rest were assigned to the higher population. Donor-reactive sequences were defined as at least 5-fold expanded in CFSE-low cells versus unstimulated cells, with frequency of at least 0.01% in CFSE-low cells. Repertoire divergence was quantified by Jensen-Shannon divergence using the top 100 TCRbeta sequences ranked by frequency. For samples with multiple sequencing runs, sorting error was corrected separately for each run before the runs were pooled. TCRdb provides this immuneACCESS table in a form limited to in-frame rearrangements. Some clones are lacking; in checked studies, under half of them reflect an unresolved V gene, and why the rest are absent is not known. V, J and clone size are taken as reported in that table, and D and trimming were inferred from the DNA itself. This sample holds tens of thousands of clones; roughly 90% were observed only once. The leading ten clones occupy approximately 0.35% of the sample.

The cysteine opens and the phenylalanine closes a CDR3 of 18 amino acids. Only the CDR3 DNA stays, 54 bases, in frame from base 1. Ends trimmed: V by 0 bases, J by 6 bases; bases unmatched to a gene: 9. CDR1 and CDR2 (SGHKS, YYEKEE) derive from the germline V gene (reference sequence). The time point tag for this specimen amounts to: blood sample drawn before combined kidney and bone marrow transplant. Unstimulated Tregs (CD4+CD25+CD127-), CD4+ non-Tregs (CD4+CD25-), CD4 and CD8 cells were FACS-sorted from thawed PBMCs. Thawed PBMCs were rested overnight at 37 degrees C with around 210 IU/ml IL-2 before Treg sorting. The patients were a handful of recipients of combined kidney and bone marrow transplants from the ITN036ST trial, and samples were available only from these trial subjects. Healthy control blood was processed to PBMCs by Ficoll density gradient and cryopreserved, and patient PBMCs were collected before and after transplant.

Beyond this particular receptor, the publication reports: For some patients the PCR primers changed over time, which made it impossible to compare the samples from those patients at the nucleotide level. The study was constrained by small patient numbers, and validation of the findings is required in larger populations and under other immunosuppression protocols. Expanding Tregs with activated donor B cells appeared to identify the most biologically relevant and donor-specific TCRbeta repertoire. Biological reproducibility was not directly assessed, although technical replication error appeared to be minimal. Donor-specific Treg expansion was found to exceed global Treg expansion in tolerant patients, suggesting antigen-driven rather than nonspecific expansion.

Of note for this clone: The target of this receptor is not known. Per-nucleotide qualities are absent, and no much larger clonotype sits a single base away.

The sequence was collected from a human donor who received a combined kidney and bone marrow transplant. Recombination linked TRBV5-5 to TRBJ2-1, with 13 middle bases fitting TRBD2. The sequencing used Tregs from blood, collected before the transplant. The DNA reads TGTGCCAGCAGCTTGGGTTTGACTAGCGGGAGGTTAGGCAATGAGCAGTTCTTC. It translates as CASSLGLTSGRLGNEQFF.